The 3 T cell receptor beta chains reported below all come from one sample, sequenced in a study of OX40 agonist ivuxolimab in advanced cancers. The library was generated by the immunoSEQ multiplex PCR assay. Drawn from immuneACCESS, this table holds only the in-frame rearrangements with V and J called that TCRdb kept. Clones are partly lost; checked studies trace under half to an unresolved V gene and leave the rest unexplained. Here the sample has approximately 45,000 clones; around 88% occur a single time. Around 14% of the sample rests with the top ten. Material: CD4+ or CD8+ T cells sorted from blood, obtained in a trial of the OX40 agonist ivuxolimab. The source of these receptors is an adult with an advanced solid tumor such as melanoma, head and neck, liver or kidney cancer.

The CDR3 coding sequence is TGTGCCAGCAGCTCGGGACTTAACTACGAGCAGTACTTC. The encoded protein is CASSSGLNYEQYF. This chain joins TRBV7-9 and TRBJ2-7; D is perhaps TRBD2 (6 bases). With 4 bases removed from V and 3 bases from J, the gap between germline ends came to 10 bases. Germline values: CDR1 SEHNR, CDR2 FQNEAQ (reference sequence). This CDR3 is 13 amino acids long.

The CDR3 sequence: CASSSRQGGTEAFF. In DNA form, the CDR3 reads TGTGCCAGCAGCTCCCGACAGGGCGGGACTGAAGCTTTCTTT. The chain recombines TRBV11-2 with TRBJ1-1, with TRBD1 matching over 7 bases. CDR3 length: 14 amino acids. Germline trimming cut 4 bases from V and 5 bases from J; bases unmatched to any gene: 7. Germline values: CDR1 SGHAT, CDR2 FQNNGV.

The rearrangement uses TRBV19 and TRBJ2-1, with D tentatively TRBD1 (6 bases). CDR3 length: 14 residues. Germline CDR1 reads LNHDA; CDR2 reads SQIVND (reference sequence). V lost 7 bases to trimming and J lost 6 bases, with 16 bases between them. The CDR3 is CASMGRGEVNEQFF. In nucleotides, the CDR3 is TGTGCCAGTATGGGCAGGGGCGAGGTCAATGAGCAGTTCTTC.